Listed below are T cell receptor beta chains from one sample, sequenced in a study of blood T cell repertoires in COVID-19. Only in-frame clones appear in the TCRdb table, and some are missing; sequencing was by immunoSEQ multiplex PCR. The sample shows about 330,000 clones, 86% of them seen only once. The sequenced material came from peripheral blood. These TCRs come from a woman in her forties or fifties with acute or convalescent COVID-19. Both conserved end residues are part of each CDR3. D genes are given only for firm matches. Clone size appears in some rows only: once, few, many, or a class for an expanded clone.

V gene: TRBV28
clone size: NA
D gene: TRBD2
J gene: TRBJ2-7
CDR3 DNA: TGTGCCAGCAGTTTAATTAGCGGGAGTCGGGGAAACGAGCAGTACTTC
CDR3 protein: CASSLISGSRGNEQYF

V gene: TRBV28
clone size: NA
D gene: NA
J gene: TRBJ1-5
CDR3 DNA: TGTGCCAGCAGACGACAGGCACCTAATCAGCCCCAGCATTTT
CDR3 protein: CASRRQAPNQPQHF

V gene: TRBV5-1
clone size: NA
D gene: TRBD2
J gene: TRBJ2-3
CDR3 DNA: TGCGCCAGCAGCTCCAGACTAGCGGGAGAAGCAGATACGCAGTATTTT
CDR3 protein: CASSSRLAGEADTQYF

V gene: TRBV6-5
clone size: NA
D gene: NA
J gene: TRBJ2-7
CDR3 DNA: TGTGCCAGCAGCGTAGCGGTCCCAAGGGGCTACGAGCAGTACTTC
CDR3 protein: CASSVAVPRGYEQYF

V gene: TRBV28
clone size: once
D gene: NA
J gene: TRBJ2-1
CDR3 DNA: TGTGCCAGCAGTCGACCAGGGTCGTCCTACAATGAGCAGTTCTTC
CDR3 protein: CASSRPGSSYNEQFF

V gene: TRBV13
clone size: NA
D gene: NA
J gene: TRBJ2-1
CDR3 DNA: TGTGCCAGCAGCTTACGATGGCAGTACGACAATGAGCAGTTCTTC
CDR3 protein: CASSLRWQYDNEQFF

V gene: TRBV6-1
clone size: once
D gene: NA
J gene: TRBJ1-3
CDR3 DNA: TGTGCCGCGGGGGTGGGAGGAAACACCATATATTTT
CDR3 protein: CAAGVGGNTIYF

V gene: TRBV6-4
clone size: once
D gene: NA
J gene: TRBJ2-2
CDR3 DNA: TGTGCCAGCAGTGGCCAGGGAGGCACCGGGGAGCTGTTTTTT
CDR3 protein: CASSGQGGTGELFF

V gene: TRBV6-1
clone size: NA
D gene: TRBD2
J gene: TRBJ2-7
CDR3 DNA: TGTGCCAGCAGTGAATTCGGGGGGGGCGCGAGCTCCTACGAGCAGTACTTC
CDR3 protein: CASSEFGGGASSYEQYF

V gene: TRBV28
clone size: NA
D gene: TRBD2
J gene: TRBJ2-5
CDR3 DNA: TGTGCCAGCAGTCTGACTAGCGGGAAAGAGACCCAGTACTTC
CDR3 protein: CASSLTSGKETQYF

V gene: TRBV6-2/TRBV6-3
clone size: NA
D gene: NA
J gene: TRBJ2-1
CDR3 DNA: TGTGCCAGCAGTTATTTAAGAGTTTCTGGCTACAATGAGCAGTTCTTC
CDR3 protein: CASSYLRVSGYNEQFF

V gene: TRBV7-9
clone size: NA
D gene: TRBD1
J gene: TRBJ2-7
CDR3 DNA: TGTGCCAGCAGCTTCTACTTGGGACAGGACGAGCAGTACTTC
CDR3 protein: CASSFYLGQDEQYF

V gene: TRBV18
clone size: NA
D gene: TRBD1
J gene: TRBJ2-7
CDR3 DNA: TGTGCCAGCGTGGGACAGGGGATCCACGAGCAGTACTTC
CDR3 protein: CASVGQGIHEQYF

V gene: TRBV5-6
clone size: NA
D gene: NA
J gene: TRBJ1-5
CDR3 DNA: TGTGCCAGCAGCTTGGTAGGACACCCCGATCAGCCCCAGCATTTT
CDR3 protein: CASSLVGHPDQPQHF

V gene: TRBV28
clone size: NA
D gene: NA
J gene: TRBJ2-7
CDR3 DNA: TGTGCCAGCAGTTTTTTAGTGGGAGGCCCTTCCTACGAGCAGTACTTC
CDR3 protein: CASSFLVGGPSYEQYF

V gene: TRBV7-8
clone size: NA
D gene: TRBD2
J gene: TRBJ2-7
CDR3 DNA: TGTGCCAGCAGCTTAGCCGGCGGGAGGTACGAGCAGTACTTC
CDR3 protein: CASSLAGGRYEQYF

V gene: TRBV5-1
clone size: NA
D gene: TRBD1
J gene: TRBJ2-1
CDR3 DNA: TGCGCCACCAAGGGGGGACAGGCCTACAATGAGCAGTTCTTC
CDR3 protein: CATKGGQAYNEQFF

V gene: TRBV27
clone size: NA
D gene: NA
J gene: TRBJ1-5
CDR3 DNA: TGTGCCAGCAGTTTAGGGCGACGGGCAAGCCGGGGGAATCAGCCCCAGCATTTT
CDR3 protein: CASSLGRRASRGNQPQHF

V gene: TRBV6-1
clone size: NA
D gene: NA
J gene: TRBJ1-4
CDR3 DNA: TGTGCCAGCAGTGACATTCAGGAAAAACTGTTTTTT
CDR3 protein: CASSDIQEKLFF

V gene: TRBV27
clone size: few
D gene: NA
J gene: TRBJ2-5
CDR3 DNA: TGTGCCAGCAGTACGGAGGGGGCACAAGAGACCCAGTACTTC
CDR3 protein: CASSTEGAQETQYF

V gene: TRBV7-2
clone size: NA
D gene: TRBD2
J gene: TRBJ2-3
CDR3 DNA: TGTGCCAGCAGCTTCGGACTAGCGGGAGTTACGCAGTATTTT
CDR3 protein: CASSFGLAGVTQYF

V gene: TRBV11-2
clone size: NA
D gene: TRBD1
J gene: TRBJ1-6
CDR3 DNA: TGTGCCAGCAGCGGACAGGGGTCCTCCTATAATTCACCCCTCCACTTT
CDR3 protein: CASSGQGSSYNSPLHF

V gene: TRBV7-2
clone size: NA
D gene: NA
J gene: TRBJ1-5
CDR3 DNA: TGTGCCAGCAGCTTAGTCACGGGGTATAGCAATCAGCCCCAGCATTTT
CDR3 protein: CASSLVTGYSNQPQHF

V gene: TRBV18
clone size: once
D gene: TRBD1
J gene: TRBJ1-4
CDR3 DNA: TGTGCCAGCTCACCTAACAGGGGAGAAAATGAAAAACTGTTTTTT
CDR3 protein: CASSPNRGENEKLFF